This TCR beta chain was captured by sequencing in a study of OX40 agonist ivuxolimab in advanced cancers. At the level of the study: Given to patients was ivuxolimab, an agonistic anti-OX40 (CD134) antibody. Three patients showed partial responses: one hepatocellular carcinoma and two cutaneous melanoma cases.

Excluded were patients having autoimmune disease history or systemic immunosuppression. This table comes from immunoSEQ multiplex PCR, and its TCRdb copy is limited to in-frame clones, with some not included. The table has under 200,000 clones, 90% to 95% seen once; the top ten hold about 0.3%. V lost 8 bases to trimming and J lost 0 bases, with 21 bases between them. The V gene's germline CDR1 is WSHSY and CDR2 SAAADI. CDR3 length: 17 amino acids. The sample was CD4+ or CD8+ T cells sorted from blood, taken in a trial of the OX40 agonist ivuxolimab. The receptor's source is an adult with an advanced solid tumor such as melanoma, head and neck, liver or kidney cancer. This rearrangement joins TRBV10-2 to TRBJ2-3, with D perhaps being TRBD1 or TRBD2 (5 bases each). The CDR3 nucleotides are TGCGCCAGCTGGGGGATAAAGCAGGACCCTAGCACAGATACGCAGTATTTT. It specifies CASWGIKQDPSTDTQYF.